This T cell receptor (beta chain) was observed in a study of cytomegalovirus exposure and HLA in healthy donors. About the research overall: Sequencing of around 200 million T cells in an earlier analysis found around 100 million unique TCR beta sequences.

Both 60 Vbeta primers and 13 Jbeta primers went into the PCR. Measured with immunoSEQ multiplex PCR; TCRdb has only the in-frame clones, and not every one. The sample carries 100,000 to 150,000 clones, about 79% recorded once. With respect to this clone: The antigen is unknown.

Regarding the study as a whole: The investigators catalogued 150 or so TCR beta chains as cytomegalovirus-associated. Reportedly, cytomegalovirus status was diagnosed with high sensitivity and specificity.

This CDR3 has 16 residues. Germline CDR1 MNHNY, CDR2 SVGAGI (reference sequence). Trimming pared 0 bases from V and 0 bases from J, leaving 10 bases between. The receptor was isolated from a female donor in good health and CMV-seropositive. Material for sequencing was PBMCs. V is TRBV6-6 and J is TRBJ2-3; weak D call: TRBD1 (6 bases). CDR3 DNA sequence: TGTGCCAGCAGTTACTCGGGGCAGGGGAGCACAGATACGCAGTATTTT. It encodes CASSYSGQGSTDTQYF.